The source of this TCR beta chain is a study of graft-versus-host responses after intestinal transplantation. V shed 7 bases and J shed 0 bases, with 12 bases lying between them. CDR3 length: 14 amino acids. Germline V gene sequence: CDR1 MDHEN, CDR2 SYDVKM. The method was immunoSEQ multiplex PCR; TCRdb's version includes in-frame clones alone and lacks a portion of them. The top ten clones hold about 2.9% of a sample with 55,000 to 70,000 clones, around nine tenths of them seen once. This sample comprised PBMCs, obtained about 4 months after intestinal transplantation. This chain uses TRBV28 with TRBJ1-1; unclear D gene. The sequence derives from a human patient who received an intestinal transplant, so some T cells may come from the graft donor. The CDR3 spells CASTATELNTEAFF. The CDR3 DNA sequence: TGTGCCAGCACCGCCACTGAGTTGAACACTGAAGCTTTCTTT.